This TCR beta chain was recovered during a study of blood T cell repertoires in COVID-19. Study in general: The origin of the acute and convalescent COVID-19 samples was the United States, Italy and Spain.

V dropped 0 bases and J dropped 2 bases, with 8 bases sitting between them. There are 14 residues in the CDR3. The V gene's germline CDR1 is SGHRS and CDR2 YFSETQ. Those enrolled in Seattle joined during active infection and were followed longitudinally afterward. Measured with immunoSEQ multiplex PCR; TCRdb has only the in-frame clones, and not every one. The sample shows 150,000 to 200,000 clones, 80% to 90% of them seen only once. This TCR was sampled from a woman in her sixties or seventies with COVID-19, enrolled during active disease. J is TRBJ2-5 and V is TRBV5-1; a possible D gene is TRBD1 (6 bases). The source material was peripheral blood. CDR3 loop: CASSLGGGQETQYF. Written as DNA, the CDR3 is TGCGCCAGCAGCTTGGGAGGGGGACAAGAGACCCAGTACTTC.